This T cell receptor (beta chain) was profiled in a study of T cell clonotyping in hematopoietic cell transplantation. CDR1 and CDR2 (germline): SGHNT, YYREEE (reference sequence). This CDR3 region has 16 residues. Trimming shortened V by 2 bases and J by 0 bases, and 12 bases separated the two germline ends. This sample's time point: recipient sample about 28 days before transplant, after cytoreduction. Profiling relied on immunoSEQ multiplex PCR, and the TCRdb table lists in-frame clones only, not all of them. There are 65,000 to 80,000 clones in the sample; almost 97% occur only once, and approximately 1.8% lies in the top ten.

This sequence originates from a woman aged 45-60 years with acute myeloid leukemia. Some clones in this sample may be carry-over from other donors' samples. The chain links TRBV5-4 to TRBJ2-4; the D gene is possibly TRBD2 (6 bases). The source material was peripheral blood mononuclear cells, sampled before stem cell transplant. CDR3 DNA: TGTGCCAGCAGCTTTAGAGGGACTGTAGCCAAAAACATTCAGTACTTC. Translated, it gives CASSFRGTVAKNIQYF.